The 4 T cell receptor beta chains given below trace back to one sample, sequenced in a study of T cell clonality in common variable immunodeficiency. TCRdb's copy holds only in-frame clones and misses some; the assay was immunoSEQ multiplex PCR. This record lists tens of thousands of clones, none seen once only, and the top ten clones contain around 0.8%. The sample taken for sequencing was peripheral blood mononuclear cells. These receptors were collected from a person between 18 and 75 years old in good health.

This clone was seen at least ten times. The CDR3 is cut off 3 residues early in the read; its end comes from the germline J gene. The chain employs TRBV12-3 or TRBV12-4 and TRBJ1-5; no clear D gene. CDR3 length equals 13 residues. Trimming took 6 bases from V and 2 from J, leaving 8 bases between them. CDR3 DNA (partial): TGTGCCAGCAGGAACGTAGGCAATCAGCCC. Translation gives CASRNVGNQP. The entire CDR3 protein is CASRNVGNQPQHF.

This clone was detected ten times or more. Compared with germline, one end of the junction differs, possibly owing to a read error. This chain's CDR3 is CASSGPIPSGQGMKTEAFF. The part of the CDR3 DNA that was read is TGTGCCAGCAGTGGCCCGATCCCATCGGGACAGGGGATGAAGACTGAA. This rearrangement joins TRBV2 to TRBJ1-1, with 10 bases that match TRBD1. The CDR3 end is not reached by the read, which stops 3 residues before it; the germline J gene fills it in. The CDR3 length is 19 residues. The V gene's germline CDR1 is SNHLY and CDR2 FYNNEI.

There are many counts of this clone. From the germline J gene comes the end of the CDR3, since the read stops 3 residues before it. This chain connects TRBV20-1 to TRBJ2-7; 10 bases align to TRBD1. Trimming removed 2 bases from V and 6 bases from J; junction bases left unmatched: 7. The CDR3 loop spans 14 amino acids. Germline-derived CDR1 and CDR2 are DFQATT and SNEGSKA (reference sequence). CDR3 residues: CSARTGTGEFEQYF. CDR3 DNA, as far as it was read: TGCAGTGCTAGAACCGGGACAGGGGAGTTCGAG.

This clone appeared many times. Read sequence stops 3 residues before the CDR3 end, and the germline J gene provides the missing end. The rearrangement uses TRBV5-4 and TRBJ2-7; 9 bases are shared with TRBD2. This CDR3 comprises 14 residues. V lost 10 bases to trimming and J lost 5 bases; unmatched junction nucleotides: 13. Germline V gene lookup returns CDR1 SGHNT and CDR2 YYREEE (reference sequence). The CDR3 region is CAWGFSGRFDEQYF. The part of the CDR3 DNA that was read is TGTGCCTGGGGGTTTAGCGGGAGATTTGACGAG.